The 6 T cell receptor beta chains given below trace back to one sample, sequenced in a study of T-cell memory formation after mild COVID-19. TCRdb passed the 5' RACE reads through MiXCR, listing each CDR3 protein once. The sample has 400,000 to 550,000 distinct CDR3 sequences; around a quarter are singletons. The sample comprised PBMCs or a T cell subset sorted from them (not recorded which). The receptors shown here come from an adult woman who had mild COVID-19 (a few samples of this study predate the infection). Cell type and time point are not known.

V usage is TRBV4-3 and J usage is TRBJ2-1; 9 bases map to TRBD1. This CDR3 contains 15 residues. V lost 3 bases, J lost 7 bases, and 7 bases stayed unmatched. Germline assignment: CDR1 LGHNA and CDR2 YSLEER. The CDR3 DNA follows: TGCGCCAGCAGCCACCTGGACAGGGGTGGTAATGAGCAGTTCTTC. This gives the protein CASSHLDRGGNEQFF.

This chain connects TRBV6-5 to TRBJ2-7; D is possibly TRBD2 (6 bases). Germline lookup yields CDR1 MNHEY and CDR2 SVGAGI. The V end lost 2 bases, the J end lost 2 bases, and 13 bases lay between the germline ends. The CDR3 is made up of 15 amino acids. DNA of the CDR3: TGTGCCAGCAGTTACAGATTTCCGGGGGCCTACGAGCAGTACTTC. The encoded protein is CASSYRFPGAYEQYF.

As to this clonotype: A read error may explain this, as a much larger clone is one base away. The genes are TRBV7-2 and TRBJ1-1, with D uncertain. There are 11 residues in the CDR3. V was trimmed by 5 bases and J by 3 bases, leaving 4 bases between them. From germline, CDR1 is SGHTA and CDR2 FQGNSA. The CDR3 loop reads CASSEYTEAFF. CDR3 nucleotide sequence: TGTGCCAGCAGCGAATACACTGAAGCTTTCTTT.

With respect to this clonotype: The junction shows a germline mismatch at one end, possibly a read error. The rearrangement links TRBV7-7 to TRBJ2-1; unclear D gene. The length of the CDR3 is 15 residues. Germline-derived CDR1 and CDR2 are SSHAT and FNYEAQ (reference sequence). CDR3 protein: CASSLGSAFYGEQFF. The CDR3 DNA follows: TGTGCTAGCAGCTTAGGCAGCGCCTTCTATGGTGAGCAGTTCTTC.

This clonotype was observed a single time. The chain links TRBV13 to TRBJ1-2; TRBD1 might be the D (5 bases). This CDR3 contains 14 residues. V was trimmed by 10 bases and J by 6 bases, leaving 21 bases between them. The V gene's germline CDR1 is PRHDT and CDR2 FYEKMQ (reference sequence). In nucleotides, the CDR3 is TGTGCCACCTTCCTCAGGGAGAGGGTAGATGGCTACACCTTC. It encodes CATFLRERVDGYTF.

The chain has TRBV9 and TRBJ2-3; 7 bases match TRBD2. Trimming removed 1 base from V and 4 bases from J; junction bases left unmatched: 15. The CDR3 is 18 amino acids. In germline, CDR1 is SGDLS, CDR2 YYNGEE. This chain's CDR3 is CASSVSGLTSPWADTQYF. The CDR3 bases are TGTGCCAGCAGCGTATCTGGGCTGACTAGCCCCTGGGCAGATACGCAGTATTTT.